These 9 T cell receptor beta chains came from one sample sequenced in a study of OX40 agonist ivuxolimab in advanced cancers. Profiling relied on immunoSEQ multiplex PCR, and the TCRdb table lists in-frame clones only, not all of them. The sample holds around 150,000 clones, 90% seen once. The sample consisted of CD4+ or CD8+ T cells sorted from blood, taken in a trial of the OX40 agonist ivuxolimab. The origin of the receptors is an adult with an advanced solid tumor such as melanoma, head and neck, liver or kidney cancer.

The rearrangement joins TRBV2 to TRBJ1-1; no clear D. The CDR3 has 13 amino acids. V lost 5 bases, J lost 5 bases, and 12 bases lay in between. The germline CDR1 and CDR2 sequences are SNHLY and FYNNEI. In nucleotides, the CDR3 is TGTGCCAGCAGTCTGGGAAGCGGGACTGAAGCTTTCTTT. Amino acids: CASSLGSGTEAFF.

The V call is TRBV6-5, the J call TRBJ2-7; 7 bases align to TRBD1. CDR1 and CDR2 (germline): MNHEY, SVGAGI. Losses at the gene ends were 5 bases for V and 0 bases for J; bases not matched to a gene: 7. The CDR3 runs 15 residues. The CDR3 reads CASSPRDSYSYEQYF. The DNA for the CDR3 is TGTGCCAGCAGTCCCCGGGACAGCTACTCCTACGAGCAGTACTTC.

The rearrangement uses TRBV7-2 and TRBJ2-1; 11 nucleotides line up with TRBD2. The CDR3 consists of 15 residues. Germline V gene lookup returns CDR1 SGHTA and CDR2 FQGNSA. The V segment lost 1 base and the J segment 10 bases; nucleotides outside the gene matches: 6. This CDR3 reads CASSLVAGGPGEQFF. CDR3 bases: TGTGCCAGCAGCTTAGTAGCGGGAGGGCCCGGGGAGCAGTTCTTC.

The chain combines TRBV19 with TRBJ2-1; tentative D call: TRBD1 (5 bases). The germline V and J ends were trimmed by 7 bases and 5 bases, with 18 bases remaining between them. The germline gives CDR1 LNHDA, CDR2 SQIVND (reference sequence). CDR3 length equals 15 residues. CDR3 protein: CASKEGVGEDNEQFF. CDR3 coding DNA: TGTGCCAGTAAGGAAGGGGTCGGAGAAGACAATGAGCAGTTCTTC.

The V and J genes are TRBV7-3 and TRBJ2-3, with TRBD2 identical over 9 bases. The junction had 7 bases not matched to a gene; V was cut back by 5 bases and J by 4 bases. The CDR3 spans 15 residues. Germline V lookup: CDR1 SGHTA, CDR2 FQGTGA. The CDR3 DNA sequence: TGTGCCAGCAGCCCGAGGGCGGGAGGGGCAGATACGCAGTATTTT. Protein: CASSPRAGGADTQYF.

The chain joins TRBV28 to TRBJ1-3, with TRBD1 as a possible D gene (6 bases). V was cut by 5 bases and J by 7 bases, with 15 bases left in between. CDR3 length: 14 amino acids. CDR1 is MDHEN, CDR2 SYDVKM, per germline. The CDR3 sequence is CASSGGGLANTIYF. CDR3 bases: TGTGCCAGCAGTGGGGGGGGCCTGGCGAACACCATATATTTT.

The V gene is TRBV7-9, the J gene TRBJ1-6; D is undetermined. Germline CDR1 is SEHNR and CDR2 is FQNEAQ (reference sequence). Trimming removed 0 bases at V and 9 bases at J, with 6 bases between. This CDR3 comprises 13 residues. The CDR3: CASSLARLSPLHF. CDR3 nucleotide sequence: TGTGCCAGCAGCTTAGCGCGCCTTTCACCCCTCCACTTT. Combining the CDR3 with reference TRBV7-9 and TRBJ1-6 gives the whole variable domain DTGVSQNPRHKITKRGQNVTFRCDPISEHNRLYWYRQTLGQGPEFLTYFQNEAQLEKSRLLSDRFSAERPKGSFSTLEIQRTEQGDSAMYLCASSLARLSPLHFGNGTRLTVT.

V is TRBV6-5 and J is TRBJ2-1; maybe TRBD1 (6 bases). Looked up from germline, CDR1 is MNHEY and CDR2 is SVGAGI. CDR3 size: 15 residues. V lost 0 bases, J lost 1 base, and 7 bases lay in between. CDR3 sequence (DNA): TGTGCCAGCAGTTACTCGACAGGTTCCTACAATGAGCAGTTCTTC. The encoded protein is CASSYSTGSYNEQFF.

This chain uses TRBV27 with TRBJ1-2; D gene ambiguous. The CDR3 loop spans 14 amino acids. Per the germline V gene, CDR1 is MNHEY and CDR2 is SMNVEV (reference sequence). V dropped 7 bases and J dropped 5 bases, with 17 bases sitting between them. CDR3: CASTEGYLGYGYTF. The CDR3 nucleotides read TGTGCCAGCACCGAGGGATATTTGGGGTATGGCTACACCTTC.